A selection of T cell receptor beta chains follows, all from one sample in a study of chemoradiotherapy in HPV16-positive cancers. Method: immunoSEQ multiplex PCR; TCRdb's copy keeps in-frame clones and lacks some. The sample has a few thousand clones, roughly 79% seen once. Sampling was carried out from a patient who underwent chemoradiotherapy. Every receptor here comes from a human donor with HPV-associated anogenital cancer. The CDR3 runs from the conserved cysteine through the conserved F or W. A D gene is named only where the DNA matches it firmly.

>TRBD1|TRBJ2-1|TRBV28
TGTGCCACCGGGACAGGGGGTAAGAATGAGCAGTTCTTC
CATGTGGKNEQFF
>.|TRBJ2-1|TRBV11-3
TGTGCCAGCAGCTTAGCTACAGATCCTCTACATGAGCAGTTCTTC
CASSLATDPLHEQFF
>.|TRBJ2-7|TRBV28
TGTGCCAGCACCGCTTGGGCTAGCCCCCTCGAGCAGTACTTC
CASTAWASPLEQYF
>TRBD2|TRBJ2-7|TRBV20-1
TGCAGAGGAACTAGCGACTACGAGCAGTACTTC
CRGTSDYEQYF
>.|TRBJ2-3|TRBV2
TGTGCCAGCAGTAGAGACTCAGATACGCAGTATTTT
CASSRDSDTQYF
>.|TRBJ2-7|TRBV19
TGTGCCAGTAGTATAGCCCGGGATAGCTACGAGCAGTACTTC
CASSIARDSYEQYF
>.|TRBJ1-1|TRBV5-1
TGCGCCAGCAGTCTTGCCTCCGGGGGAACTGAAGCTTTCTTT
CASSLASGGTEAFF
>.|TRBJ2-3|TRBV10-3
TGTGCCATCGGTAGGGGACCGGGGGATACGCAGTATTTT
CAIGRGPGDTQYF
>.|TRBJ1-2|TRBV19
TGTGCCAGTACCCCCGGGGTGGGGCTCCACTATGGCTACACCTTC
CASTPGVGLHYGYTF
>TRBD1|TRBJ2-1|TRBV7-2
TGTGCCAGCAGATCCGGGACAGGGAATGACAAGGAGCAGTTCTTC
CASRSGTGNDKEQFF